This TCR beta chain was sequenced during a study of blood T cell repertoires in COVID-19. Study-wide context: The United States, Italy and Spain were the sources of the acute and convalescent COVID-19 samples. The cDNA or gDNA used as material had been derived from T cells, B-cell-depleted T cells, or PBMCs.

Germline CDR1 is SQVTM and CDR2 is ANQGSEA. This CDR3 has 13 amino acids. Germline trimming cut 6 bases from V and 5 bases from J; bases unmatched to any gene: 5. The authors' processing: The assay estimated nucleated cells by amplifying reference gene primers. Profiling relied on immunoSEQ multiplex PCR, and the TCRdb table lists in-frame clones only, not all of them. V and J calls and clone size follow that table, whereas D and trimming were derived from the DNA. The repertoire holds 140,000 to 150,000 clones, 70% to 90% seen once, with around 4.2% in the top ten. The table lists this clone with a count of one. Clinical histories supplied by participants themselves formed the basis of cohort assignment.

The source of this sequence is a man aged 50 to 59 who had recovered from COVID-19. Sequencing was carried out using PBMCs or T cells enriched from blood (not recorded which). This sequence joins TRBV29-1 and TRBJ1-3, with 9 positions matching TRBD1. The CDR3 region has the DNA TGCAGCGTCAAGACAGGGGGTCGAAACACCATATATTTT. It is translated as CSVKTGGRNTIYF.